This T cell receptor beta chain was sequenced during a study of blood T cell repertoires in COVID-19. Repertoires were generated with immunoSEQ multiplex PCR, while TCRdb's copy carries only in-frame clones and drops some. The sample has 140,000 to 150,000 clones, more than 65% seen once; the top ten hold around 4%. V was pared by 5 bases and J by 0 bases, with 11 bases between. The CDR3 extends over 14 amino acids. Germline assignment: CDR1 SEHNR and CDR2 FQNEAQ (reference sequence). The specimen was peripheral blood. J is TRBJ2-7 and V is TRBV7-9; D ambiguous. The clonotype comes from a man in his sixties with acute or convalescent COVID-19. The chain's CDR3 is CASSPMVVSYEQYF. In nucleotides, the CDR3 is TGTGCCAGCAGCCCGATGGTAGTCTCCTACGAGCAGTACTTC.